The clone carrying this T cell receptor (beta chain) was counted once. Its antigen remains unknown. The sample carries other DNA sequences with the same CDR3. This CDR3 has 14 amino acids. Germline CDR1 and CDR2: SEHNR and FQNEAQ (reference sequence). Losses at the gene ends were 3 bases for V and 2 bases for J; bases not matched to a gene: 1. The primer mix had 60 Vbeta and 13 Jbeta primers. Repertoires were generated with immunoSEQ multiplex PCR, while TCRdb's copy carries only in-frame clones and drops some. The sample holds some 200,000 clones, more than 60% seen once. The record originates from a study of cytomegalovirus exposure and HLA in healthy donors. Whole-study context: Earlier, 110 million or so unique TCR beta sequences were recovered from about 179 million T cells by an analysis. Notes on the study in general: The study listed about 150 cytomegalovirus-associated TCR beta chains.

The chain is built from TRBV7-9 and TRBJ1-1; TRBD1 matches 9 bases. This clonotype was sampled from a female donor in good health and CMV-seronegative. Material: PBMCs. The chain's CDR3 is CASSLGQGNTEAFF. CDR3 coding DNA: TGTGCCAGCAGCTTGGGACAGGGAAACACTGAAGCTTTCTTT. The full variable domain, its missing parts supplied by reference TRBV7-9 and TRBJ1-1, is DTGVSQNPRHKITKRGQNVTFRCDPISEHNRLYWYRQTLGQGPEFLTYFQNEAQLEKSRLLSDRFSAERPKGSFSTLEIQRTEQGDSAMYLCASSLGQGNTEAFFGQGTRLTVV.